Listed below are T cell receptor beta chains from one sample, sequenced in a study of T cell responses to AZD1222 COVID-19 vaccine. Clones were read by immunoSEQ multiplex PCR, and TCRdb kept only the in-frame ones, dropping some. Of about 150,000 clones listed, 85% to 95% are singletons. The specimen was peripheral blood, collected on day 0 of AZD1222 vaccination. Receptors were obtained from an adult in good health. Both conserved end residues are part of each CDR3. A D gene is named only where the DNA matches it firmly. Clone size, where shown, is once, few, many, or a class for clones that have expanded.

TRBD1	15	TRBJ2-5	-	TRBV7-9	CASSPGQGFGETQYF	TGTGCCAGCAGCCCCGGACAGGGTTTCGGAGAGACCCAGTACTTC
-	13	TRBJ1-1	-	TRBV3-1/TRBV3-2	CASSVSGYTEAFF	TGTGCCAGCAGTGTTTCAGGGTACACTGAAGCTTTCTTT
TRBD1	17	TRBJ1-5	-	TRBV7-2	CASSLGGIRDRNQPQHF	TGTGCCAGCAGCTTAGGGGGGATCCGGGACAGAAATCAGCCCCAGCATTTT
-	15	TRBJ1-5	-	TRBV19	CASSWREAYDQPQHF	TGTGCCAGTAGTTGGCGGGAGGCCTACGATCAGCCCCAGCATTTT
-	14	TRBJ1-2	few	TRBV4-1	CASSQEFRTNGYTF	TGCGCCAGCAGCCAAGAGTTTCGGACGAATGGCTACACCTTC
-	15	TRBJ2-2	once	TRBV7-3	CASSLKSGYTGELFF	TGTGCCAGCAGCTTAAAGTCGGGCTACACCGGGGAGCTGTTTTTT
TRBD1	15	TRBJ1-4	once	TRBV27	CASSPRQGHNEKLFF	TGTGCCAGCAGTCCCCGACAGGGCCATAATGAAAAACTGTTTTTT
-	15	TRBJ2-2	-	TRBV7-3	CASSLSGEYTGELFF	TGTGCCAGCAGCTTAAGCGGGGAGTACACCGGGGAGCTGTTTTTT
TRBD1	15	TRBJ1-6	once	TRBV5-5	CASSPGQGSNSPLHF	TGTGCCAGCAGCCCCGGACAGGGTTCAAATTCACCCCTCCACTTT
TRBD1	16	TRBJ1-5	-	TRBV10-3	CAISALDRDSNQPQHF	TGTGCCATCAGTGCCCTGGACAGGGATAGCAATCAGCCCCAGCATTTT
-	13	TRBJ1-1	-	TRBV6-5	CASIQGRGAAAFF	TGTGCCAGCATTCAGGGTCGGGGGGCCGCGGCTTTCTTT
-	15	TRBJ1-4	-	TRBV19	CASSPTRDTNEKLFF	TGTGCCAGTAGTCCTACCAGGGATACTAATGAAAAACTGTTTTTT
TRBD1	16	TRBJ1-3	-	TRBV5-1	CASSLGGQGGGNTIYF	TGCGCCAGCAGCTTGGGAGGACAGGGGGGAGGAAACACCATATATTTT
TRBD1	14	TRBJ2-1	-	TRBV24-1	CAPRGQGSGNEQFF	TGTGCCCCTCGGGGACAGGGGTCTGGCAATGAGCAGTTCTTC
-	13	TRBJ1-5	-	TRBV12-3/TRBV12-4	CASSLDETQPQHF	TGTGCCAGCAGTTTGGACGAGACTCAGCCCCAGCATTTT
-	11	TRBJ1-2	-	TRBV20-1	CSATGAGGYTF	TGCAGTGCTACAGGGGCAGGAGGCTACACCTTC
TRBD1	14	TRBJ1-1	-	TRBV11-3	CASSPGTGGTEAFF	TGTGCCAGCAGCCCAGGGACAGGGGGCACTGAAGCTTTCTTT
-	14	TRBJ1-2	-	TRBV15	CATSRDGWGDGYTF	TGTGCCACCAGCAGAGATGGTTGGGGGGACGGCTACACCTTC
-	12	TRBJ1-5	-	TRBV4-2	CASSQANQPQHF	TGTGCCAGCAGCCAAGCAAATCAGCCCCAGCATTTT
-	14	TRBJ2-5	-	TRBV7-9	CASSMFSMRETQYF	TGTGCCAGCAGCATGTTTTCGATGAGAGAGACCCAGTACTTC
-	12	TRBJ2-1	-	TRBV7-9	CASSPMYEWQFF	TGTGCCAGCAGCCCCATGTATGAGTGGCAGTTCTTC
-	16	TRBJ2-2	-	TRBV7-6	CASSEASRANTGELFF	TGTGCCAGCAGCGAAGCTAGCCGCGCGAACACCGGGGAGCTGTTTTTT
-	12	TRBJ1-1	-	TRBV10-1	CASSEMGTEAFF	TGCGCCAGCAGTGAGATGGGCACTGAAGCTTTCTTT
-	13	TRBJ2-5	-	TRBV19	CASSWGRQETQYF	TGTGCCAGTAGTTGGGGCAGACAAGAGACCCAGTACTTC
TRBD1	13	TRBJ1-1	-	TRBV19	CASGQGMNTEAFF	TGTGCCAGTGGACAGGGAATGAACACTGAAGCTTTCTTT
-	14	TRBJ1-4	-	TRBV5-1	CASSLDRWGEKLFF	TGCGCCAGCAGCCTTGACAGGTGGGGGGAAAAACTGTTTTTT
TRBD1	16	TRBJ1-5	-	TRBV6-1	CASSALTGASNQPQHF	TGTGCCAGCAGTGCCCTCACAGGGGCGAGCAATCAGCCCCAGCATTTT
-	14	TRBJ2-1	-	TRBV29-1	CSVELGADYNEQFF	TGCAGCGTTGAGCTAGGCGCCGACTACAATGAGCAGTTCTTC
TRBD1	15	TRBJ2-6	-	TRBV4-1	CASGTGALGANVLTF	TGCGCCAGCGGGACAGGGGCTCTCGGGGCCAACGTCCTGACTTTC
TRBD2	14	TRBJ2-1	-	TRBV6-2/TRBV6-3	CASSLGTNRNEQFF	TGTGCCAGCAGCCTAGGGACTAACAGAAATGAGCAGTTCTTC
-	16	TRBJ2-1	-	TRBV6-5	CASSSWTPISYNEQFF	TGTGCCAGCAGTTCCTGGACCCCGATCTCCTACAATGAGCAGTTCTTC
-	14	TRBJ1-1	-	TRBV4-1	CASSLGSWNTEAFF	TGCGCCAGCAGCCTTGGCAGCTGGAACACTGAAGCTTTCTTT
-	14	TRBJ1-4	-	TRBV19	CASSPSGQGEKLFF	TGTGCCAGTAGCCCCTCCGGGCAGGGTGAAAAACTGTTTTTT
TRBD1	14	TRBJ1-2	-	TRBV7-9	CASSLGQGFNGYTF	TGTGCCAGCAGCTTAGGACAGGGGTTCAATGGCTACACCTTC
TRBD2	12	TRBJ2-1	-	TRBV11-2	CASSPPGTRLFF	TGTGCCAGCAGCCCTCCCGGGACTAGGTTATTCTTC
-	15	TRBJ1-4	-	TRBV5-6	CASSLEAGANEKLFF	TGTGCCAGCAGCTTGGAGGCAGGGGCGAATGAAAAACTGTTTTTT
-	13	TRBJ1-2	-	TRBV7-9	CASSSGRQNGYTF	TGTGCCAGCAGCTCGGGACGGCAGAATGGCTACACCTTC
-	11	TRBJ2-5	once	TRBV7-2	CASSLDVTQYF	TGTGCCAGCAGCTTGGATGTGACCCAGTACTTC
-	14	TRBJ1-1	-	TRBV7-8	CASSLATERTEAFF	TGTGCCAGCAGCTTAGCGACCGAGAGGACTGAAGCTTTCTTT
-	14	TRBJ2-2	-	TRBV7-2	CASSVGLHTGELFF	TGTGCCAGCAGCGTGGGACTCCACACCGGGGAGCTGTTTTTT
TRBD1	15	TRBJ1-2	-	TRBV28	CASSSIRGAGYGYTF	TGTGCCAGCAGTTCGATCAGGGGGGCGGGCTATGGCTACACCTTC
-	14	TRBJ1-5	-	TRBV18	CASSPPAVNQPQHF	TGTGCCAGCTCACCACCGGCCGTCAATCAGCCCCAGCATTTT
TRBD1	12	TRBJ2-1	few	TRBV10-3	CATRQGSNEQFF	TGTGCCACCAGACAGGGTAGCAATGAGCAGTTCTTC
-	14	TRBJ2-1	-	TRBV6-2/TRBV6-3	CASSYDGRLNEQFF	TGTGCCAGCAGTTACGACGGGCGATTGAATGAGCAGTTCTTC
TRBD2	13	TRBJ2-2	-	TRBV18	CASSKREIGELFF	TGTGCCAGCTCAAAGCGGGAGATCGGGGAGCTGTTTTTT
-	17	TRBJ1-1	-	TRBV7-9	CASSLRATTEMNTEAFF	TGTGCCAGCAGCCTTAGGGCGACGACAGAGATGAACACTGAAGCTTTCTTT
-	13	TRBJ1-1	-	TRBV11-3	CAFTGDMNTEAFF	TGTGCCTTCACCGGGGACATGAACACTGAAGCTTTCTTT
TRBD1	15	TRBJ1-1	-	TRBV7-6	CASSSIQGVWTEAFF	TGTGCCAGCAGCTCAATACAGGGGGTTTGGACTGAAGCTTTCTTT